These T cell receptor beta chains were read from a single sample in a study of cytomegalovirus exposure and HLA in healthy donors. Method: immunoSEQ multiplex PCR; TCRdb's copy keeps in-frame clones and lacks some. The sample yields a few hundred thousand clones, about 74% seen once. The sample consisted of PBMCs. The receptors were sampled from a man aged 40-49 years in good health and CMV-seronegative. The CDR3 runs from the conserved cysteine through the conserved F or W. The order of the fields is V gene, J gene, D gene, clone size, CDR3 protein, CDR3 DNA. A D gene is named only where the DNA matches it firmly. Part of the rows lack a size; the others show once, few, many or a class for expanded clones.

TRBV29-1,TRBJ2-7,-,-,CSVWRGHEQYF,TGCAGCGTTTGGAGGGGTCACGAGCAGTACTTC
TRBV28,TRBJ1-5,-,once,CASSPIKQGNQPQHF,TGTGCCAGCAGTCCGATCAAACAGGGAAATCAGCCCCAGCATTTT
TRBV11-2,TRBJ2-1,TRBD2,-,CASSSRTSGYNEQFF,TGTGCCAGCAGTTCACGGACTAGCGGCTACAATGAGCAGTTCTTC
TRBV5-1,TRBJ2-5,TRBD2,-,CASSWPWTSGEETQYF,TGCGCCAGCAGCTGGCCCTGGACTAGCGGGGAAGAGACCCAGTACTTC
TRBV29-1,TRBJ2-7,-,-,CSVEIAADYEQYF,TGCAGCGTTGAAATAGCAGCCGACTACGAGCAGTACTTC
TRBV5-1,TRBJ1-2,TRBD1,once,CASSPTGNGYTF,TGCGCCAGCAGCCCGACAGGGAATGGCTACACCTTC
TRBV7-9,TRBJ2-3,TRBD2,-,CASRSWTSGGGDTQYF,TGTGCCAGCAGATCTTGGACTAGCGGGGGTGGGGATACGCAGTATTTT
TRBV15,TRBJ1-3,TRBD1,-,CATAQGVSGNTIYF,TGTGCCACCGCACAGGGGGTATCTGGGAACACCATATATTTT
TRBV5-4,TRBJ1-1,-,-,CASSTRRGGDTEAFF,TGTGCCAGCAGCACCCGGAGGGGAGGGGACACTGAAGCTTTCTTT
TRBV28,TRBJ2-2,TRBD1,-,CASSLVVRGQANTGELFF,TGTGCCAGCAGTTTGGTCGTTCGGGGACAGGCGAACACCGGGGAGCTGTTTTTT